This is a list of T cell receptor beta chains from one sample in a study of cytomegalovirus exposure and HLA in healthy donors. Measured with immunoSEQ multiplex PCR; TCRdb has only the in-frame clones, and not every one. Found here are 150,000 or so clones, 84% of them singletons; the top ten hold 0.38%. What was sequenced was PBMCs. The receptor set was obtained from a boy younger than 10 in good health and CMV-seronegative. Each CDR3 is given with its conserved first and last residue. The D gene is left open where the match is weak. Only part of the rows carry a size: once, few, many, or a class if the clone is expanded.

>TRBJ1-5|NA|TRBV21-1|NA
CASSYRRAFNQPQHF
TGTGCCAGCAGTTACAGGAGGGCCTTCAATCAGCCCCAGCATTTT
>TRBJ1-3|TRBD1|TRBV6-1|NA
CASSAAGQGRTGNTIYF
TGTGCCAGCAGTGCTGCGGGACAGGGAAGGACTGGAAACACCATATATTTT
>TRBJ1-1|NA|TRBV5-4|NA
CASSSDQGGTAEAFF
TGTGCCAGCAGCTCGGACCAAGGGGGTACGGCTGAAGCTTTCTTT
>TRBJ1-2|NA|TRBV6-5|once
CASSLRTQLDGYTF
TGTGCCAGCAGCCTTAGGACTCAACTGGACGGCTACACCTTC
>TRBJ2-3|TRBD2|TRBV7-2|NA
CASSSNRGRTSADTQYF
TGTGCCAGCAGCTCAAACCGCGGGAGAACTTCCGCAGATACGCAGTATTTT
>TRBJ1-2|NA|TRBV6-1|NA
CASSEGPQALNYGYTF
TGTGCCAGCAGTGAAGGGCCCCAGGCTCTCAACTATGGCTACACCTTC
>TRBJ2-1|NA|TRBV7-9|NA
CASSLGARGSKQFF
TGTGCCAGCAGCTTAGGGGCCCGGGGGAGTAAGCAGTTCTTC
>TRBJ1-1|NA|TRBV18|NA
CASSPERTELNTEAFF
TGTGCCAGCTCACCAGAAAGGACAGAATTGAACACTGAAGCTTTCTTT
>TRBJ2-5|NA|TRBV4-1|NA
CASSPPPLQETQYF
TGCGCCAGCAGCCCTCCCCCACTCCAAGAGACCCAGTACTTC
>TRBJ2-7|NA|TRBV28|NA
CASSSEAPGEQYF
TGTGCCAGCAGTTCGGAGGCGCCTGGGGAGCAGTACTTC
>TRBJ2-1|NA|TRBV4-1|NA
CASSQDRPTYNEQFF
TGCGCCAGCAGCCAAGACAGGCCCACCTACAATGAGCAGTTCTTC
>TRBJ1-4|NA|TRBV6-1|NA
CASTFFRATNEKLFF
TGTGCCAGCACCTTTTTCAGGGCAACTAATGAAAAACTGTTTTTT
>TRBJ2-2|TRBD1|TRBV29-1|NA
CSARDRQTGELFF
TGCAGCGCGAGGGACAGACAAACCGGGGAGCTGTTTTTT
>TRBJ2-3|NA|TRBV6-6|NA
CASIAGGFGTDTQYF
TGTGCCAGCATAGCAGGGGGGTTTGGCACAGATACGCAGTATTTT
>TRBJ1-1|TRBD1|TRBV6-6|NA
CASTPTGQNTEAFF
TGTGCCAGCACTCCGACAGGGCAGAACACTGAAGCTTTCTTT
>TRBJ2-1|TRBD2|TRBV7-3|NA
CASSLLAGRYNEQFF
TGTGCCAGCAGCTTACTAGCGGGCAGATACAATGAGCAGTTCTTC
>TRBJ2-3|NA|TRBV14|NA
CASSQDSLAVTDTQYF
TGTGCCAGCAGCCAAGACTCCTTGGCGGTAACAGATACGCAGTATTTT
>TRBJ2-7|TRBD2|TRBV5-4|NA
CASSPPSGRGYEQYF
TGTGCCAGCAGCCCCCCCAGCGGGAGAGGTTACGAGCAGTACTTC
>TRBJ2-7|TRBD2|TRBV18|few
CASSAAGGGYEQYF
TGTGCCAGCTCCGCAGCGGGAGGGGGATACGAGCAGTACTTC
>TRBJ2-1|NA|TRBV5-1|NA
CASSSGVSYNEQFF
TGCGCCAGCAGCTCCGGGGTTTCCTACAATGAGCAGTTCTTC
>TRBJ2-2|TRBD2|TRBV19|NA
CASSIELADLSYTGELFF
TGTGCCAGTAGTATAGAACTAGCGGATCTCAGCTACACCGGGGAGCTGTTTTTT
>TRBJ1-2|NA|TRBV19|NA
CATQWGGSGNYGYTF
TGTGCCACCCAATGGGGGGGCTCGGGGAACTATGGCTACACCTTC
>TRBJ1-2|NA|TRBV29-1|NA
CSVARQESYGYTF
TGCAGCGTTGCCCGACAGGAATCTTATGGCTACACCTTC
>TRBJ1-1|TRBD1|TRBV29-1|NA
CSVEDRLAAGGKAFF
TGCAGCGTTGAAGATCGGTTGGCGGCAGGGGGTAAGGCTTTCTTT
>TRBJ1-1|NA|TRBV6-6|NA
CASSQTRGQGTEAFF
TGTGCCAGCAGTCAAACCAGGGGTCAGGGGACTGAAGCTTTCTTT
>TRBJ2-7|TRBD2|TRBV11-1|NA
CASSLSSGNEQYF
TGTGCCAGCAGCTTGTCTAGCGGGAACGAGCAGTACTTC
>TRBJ2-7|TRBD2|TRBV28|NA
CASSLAGGTYEQYF
TGTGCCAGCAGTCTAGCGGGAGGAACCTACGAGCAGTACTTC
>TRBJ2-5|TRBD2|TRBV28|NA
CASTPTGLAGARRETQYF
TGTGCCAGCACTCCGACAGGACTAGCGGGGGCCCGTCGTGAGACCCAGTACTTC
>TRBJ1-1|NA|TRBV7-8|NA
CASSPAVNTEAFF
TGTGCCAGCAGCCCCGCGGTGAACACTGAAGCTTTCTTT
>TRBJ2-1|TRBD2|TRBV2|NA
CASSASGLSYNEQFF
TGTGCCAGCAGTGCTAGCGGGTTATCCTACAATGAGCAGTTCTTC
>TRBJ2-7|NA|TRBV6-9|NA
CASSSLYGQYF
TGTGCCAGCAGTTCGCTCTACGGGCAGTACTTC
>TRBJ2-3|TRBD2|TRBV11-3|once
CASSFGRERDTQYF
TGTGCCAGCAGCTTTGGGAGGGAGAGGGATACGCAGTATTTT
>TRBJ1-1|NA|TRBV7-9|once
CASSRPAGQGGAFF
TGTGCCAGCAGCCGTCCGGCGGGCCAAGGCGGAGCTTTCTTT
>TRBJ2-5|NA|TRBV2|NA
CASSEALRRETQYF
TGTGCCAGCAGTGAAGCTTTGAGGAGAGAGACCCAGTACTTC
>TRBJ1-2|TRBD1|TRBV6-5|once
CASRAPGQGRYGCTF
TGTGCCAGCAGAGCACCGGGACAGGGCCGCTATGGCTGCACCTTC
>TRBJ2-5|TRBD2|TRBV12-5|NA
CASGFLLADQETQYF
TGTGCTAGTGGTTTCTTACTAGCGGACCAAGAGACCCAGTACTTC
>TRBJ2-3|NA|TRBV18|NA
CASSPPPRLADTQYF
TGTGCCAGCTCACCCCCCCCGCGGTTGGCAGATACGCAGTATTTT
>TRBJ1-1|NA|TRBV7-9|NA
CASSLKEKQNRNTEAFF
TGTGCCAGCAGCTTAAAGGAAAAACAGAACAGGAACACTGAGGCTTTCTTT
>TRBJ2-1|NA|TRBV7-3|NA
CASSLSGGSSYNEQFF
TGTGCCAGCAGCTTATCTGGGGGGAGCTCCTACAATGAGCAGTTCTTC
>TRBJ2-1|NA|TRBV7-6|NA
CASSFPDGSSYNEQFF
TGTGCCAGCAGCTTTCCGGACGGGAGCTCCTACAATGAGCAGTTCTTC
>TRBJ2-7|NA|TRBV4-1|NA
CASSQGSLAPSYEQYF
TGCGCCAGCAGCCAAGGAAGTCTAGCTCCTTCCTACGAGCAGTACTTC